Shown below are 7 T cell receptor beta chains from a single sample sequenced in a study of beta chain features in type 1 diabetes. Expressed TCRB transcripts were sequenced because the isolated RNA had all been reverse transcribed beforehand. The method was immunoSEQ multiplex PCR; TCRdb's version includes in-frame clones alone and lacks a portion of them. Of 200,000 to 300,000 clones detected, around 14% appear once; the ten largest clones hold around 0.025%. Sequenced material: naive CD4+ T cells from blood. The receptors here all came from a woman aged 40 to 50 in good health.

The CDR3 protein is CASRTGTANTGELFF. As DNA, the CDR3 is TGCGCCAGCAGAACCGGGACAGCGAACACCGGGGAGCTGTTTTTT. The V gene is TRBV5-1, the J gene TRBJ2-2, with 7 bases identical to TRBD1. The length of the CDR3 is 15 residues. V was pared by 5 bases and J by 0 bases, with 4 bases of the junction left unmatched. Germline V gene lookup returns CDR1 SGHRS and CDR2 YFSETQ.

This rearrangement joins TRBV5-1 to TRBJ2-3; 7 bases fit TRBD2. V trimming: 1 base; J trimming: 1 base; junction bases outside the gene matches: 12. Germline CDR1 reads SGHRS; CDR2 reads YFSETQ. CDR3 size: 18 residues. CDR3 DNA sequence: TGCGCCAGCAGCTTGAATCCCCACGGGGCGGGGGGCACAGATACGCAGTATTTT. Protein: CASSLNPHGAGGTDTQYF.

The chain recombines TRBV10-3 with TRBJ2-5; D might be TRBD1 (6 bases). The J call could be wrong; TRBJ2-7 is a better fit for the DNA end. The CDR3 totals 12 residues. Per the germline V gene, CDR1 is ENHRY and CDR2 is SYGVKD. CDR3 in amino acids: CAIRDRAYEQYF. The CDR3 DNA sequence: TGTGCCATCAGGGACAGAGCCTACGAGCAGTACTTC.

This clone was counted a few times. The V and J genes are TRBV7-2 and TRBJ2-7, with TRBD1 matching over 7 bases. J lost 7 bases, V lost 5 bases, and 8 bases had no gene match. The CDR3 sequence is 13 residues long. Germline V gene lookup returns CDR1 SGHTA and CDR2 FQGNSA. CDR3 coding DNA: TGTGCCAGCAGCCACCCGGGACAGATTGAGCAGTACTTC. It specifies CASSHPGQIEQYF.

A note on this clone: A read error may account for a junction end that differs from germline. V is TRBV5-4 and J is TRBJ2-5; the match to TRBD1 covers 8 bases. Germline CDR1 SGHNT, CDR2 YYREEE (reference sequence). The CDR3 contains 15 residues. The CDR3 coding sequence is TGCGCCAGCAGCCAAAGGACAGGGTCGATAGAGACCCAGTACTTC. Amino acids: CASSQRTGSIETQYF.

The chain has TRBV18 and TRBJ1-4, with 10 bases matching TRBD1. Per germline, CDR1 KGHSH and CDR2 LQKENI. V shed 4 bases and J 5 bases; nucleotides not matched to a gene: 13. This CDR3 has 18 residues. CDR3 loop: CASSRDRGNVVGNEKLFF. CDR3 sequence (DNA): TGTGCCAGCTCACGGGACAGGGGTAACGTCGTGGGCAATGAAAAACTGTTTTTT.

Worth noting for this clone: Mismatch with germline at one junction end may stem from a read error. The DNA for the CDR3 is TGCGCCAGCAGACTATACTCTGGGGCCAACGTCCCGACTTTC. Its translation: CASRLYSGANVPTF. This sequence joins TRBV5-1 and TRBJ2-6; the D gene is possibly TRBD1 (5 bases). Germline-derived CDR1 and CDR2 are SGHRS and YFSETQ. The CDR3 length is 14 residues.